The clone carrying this T cell receptor (beta chain) was seen once. Clinical histories supplied by participants themselves formed the basis of cohort assignment. What the recovered Cohort 3 donors had was two negative PCRs, clearance, or symptom resolution. The entry originates in a study of blood T cell repertoires in COVID-19. Overall study: Samples of COVID-19 (acute and convalescent) were obtained from the United States, Italy and Spain. Sources were T cells, B-cell-depleted T cells, or PBMCs; the material itself was cDNA or gDNA.

The CDR3 totals 13 residues. V was shortened by 3 bases and J by 0 bases, with 6 bases between the two germline ends. Germline CDR1 reads SGHRS; CDR2 reads YFSETQ. Measured with immunoSEQ multiplex PCR; TCRdb has only the in-frame clones, and not every one. The profile covers about 150,000 clones, with just over 85% appearing a single time and approximately 4.5% taken by the ten largest. This sequence was found in a man aged 50 or older who had recovered from COVID-19. This chain uses TRBV5-1 with TRBJ1-1, with D hard to call. Sequences were obtained from PBMCs or T cells enriched from blood (not recorded which). CDR3 in DNA: TGCGCCAGCAGCTACTCTATGAACACTGAAGCTTTCTTT. Translating it yields CASSYSMNTEAFF.